Following are 7 T cell receptor beta chains from one sample sequenced in a study of T-cell memory formation after mild COVID-19. In TCRdb, the 5' RACE reads were re-called with MiXCR into one record per CDR3 protein. The sample has around 510,000 distinct CDR3 sequences, about a fifth seen once. The sequencing sample was made of PBMCs or a T cell subset sorted from them (not recorded which). The origin of the receptors is an adult woman who had mild COVID-19 (a few samples of this study predate the infection). Cell type and time point are not known.

The genes are TRBV9 and TRBJ2-7, with D perhaps given as TRBD1 or TRBD2 (5 bases each). In germline, CDR1 is SGDLS, CDR2 YYNGEE. With 3 bases removed from V and 0 bases from J, the gap between germline ends came to 10 bases. This CDR3 has 14 amino acids. The CDR3 loop reads CASSADGTSYEQYF. DNA of the CDR3: TGTGCCAGCAGCGCAGATGGGACCTCCTACGAGCAGTACTTC.

This sequence joins TRBV20-1 and TRBJ1-1; D is unresolved. The CDR3 totals 13 residues. Germline V gene data show CDR1 as DFQATT and CDR2 as SNEGSKA (reference sequence). Trimming cost V 3 bases and J 0 bases, with 8 bases left between them. The CDR3 loop reads CSARAGMNTEAFF. Written as DNA, the CDR3 is TGCAGTGCTAGGGCGGGAATGAACACTGAAGCTTTCTTT.

The V call is TRBV13, the J call TRBJ2-1, with no clear D. The V and J ends lost 5 bases and 7 bases respectively, with 12 bases between them. Germline V CDR1 and CDR2: PRHDT, FYEKMQ (reference sequence). This CDR3 is 13 amino acids long. As DNA, the CDR3 is TGTGCCAGCAGCCTTCGCGACGGGAATGAGCAGTTCTTC. As protein: CASSLRDGNEQFF.

The J gene is TRBJ2-1, the V gene TRBV24-1; D gene unclear. Germline V lookup: CDR1 KGHDR, CDR2 SFDVKD. This CDR3 is 14 amino acids long. Trimming cost V 9 bases and J 2 bases, with 13 bases left between them. The CDR3 reads CATGPATAYNEQFF. CDR3 bases: TGTGCCACCGGCCCGGCGACCGCCTACAATGAGCAGTTCTTC.

The rearrangement links TRBV5-4 to TRBJ1-2, with D hard to call. Germline-derived CDR1 and CDR2 are SGHNT and YYREEE (reference sequence). V was trimmed by 4 bases and J by 0 bases, leaving 7 bases between them. This CDR3 contains 13 residues. CDR3 nucleotide sequence: TGTGCCAGCAGCACGGGCACTAACTATGGCTACACCTTC. This sequence encodes CASSTGTNYGYTF.

The V gene is TRBV6-2 or TRBV6-3, the J gene TRBJ1-1; D gene unclear. The CDR3 is made up of 13 amino acids. The germline gives CDR1 MNHEY, CDR2 SVGEGT. V lost 5 bases to trimming and J lost 4 bases, with 11 bases between them. The CDR3, as DNA: TGTGCCAGCAGTAACGGCCTGGCCACTGAAGCTTTCTTT. Amino acid sequence: CASSNGLATEAFF.

This clonotype was seen a few times. The V gene is TRBV6-5, the J gene TRBJ1-2; 7 nucleotides agree with TRBD1. Germline values: CDR1 MNHEY, CDR2 SVGAGI. Trimming removed 5 bases from V and 4 bases from J; junction bases left unmatched: 7. This CDR3 is 14 amino acids long. CDR3 sequence reads: CASSREAGGYGYTF. The CDR3 nucleotides read TGTGCCAGCAGTCGCGAAGCAGGGGGCTATGGCTACACCTTC.